These 32 T cell receptor beta chains came from one sample sequenced in a study of blood T cell repertoires in COVID-19. The data were produced by immunoSEQ multiplex PCR, yet TCRdb's version contains in-frame clones alone and is incomplete. The profile shows 250,000 to 350,000 clones, approximately 86% of them singletons. What was sequenced was peripheral blood. These receptors were collected from a woman aged 45-60 years who had recovered from COVID-19.

The J gene is TRBJ1-1, the V gene TRBV6-5; no reliable D call. The CDR3 has 13 residues. CDR1 and CDR2 from the germline V gene are MNHEY and SVGAGI. The V end was cut by 6 bases, the J end by 1 base, with 9 bases between. The CDR3, as DNA: TGTGCCAGCAGCCTCTCAGGGAACACTGAAGCTTTCTTT. It yields the protein CASSLSGNTEAFF.

This sequence joins TRBV30 and TRBJ2-7; TRBD1 matches at 7 bases. The CDR3 consists of 12 residues. From germline, CDR1 is GTSNPN and CDR2 SVGIG (reference sequence). Trimming cost V 2 bases and J 6 bases; bases outside gene matches: 4. The CDR3 region is CAWSLTGVEQYF. The CDR3 DNA is TGTGCCTGGAGTCTTACAGGGGTCGAGCAGTACTTC.

The CDR3 region is CATFRGAGSLLLNTEAFF. Written as DNA, the CDR3 is TGTGCCACCTTCAGGGGGGCGGGCAGCCTTCTTCTGAACACTGAAGCTTTCTTT. The chain combines TRBV5-5 with TRBJ1-1; 7 bases fit TRBD1. The CDR3 loop spans 18 amino acids. The germline gives CDR1 SGHKS, CDR2 YYEKEE (reference sequence). After removal of 9 bases from V and 0 bases from J, the junction contained 20 bases not matched to a gene. The whole variable domain, remainder taken from reference TRBV5-5 and TRBJ1-1, is DAGVTQSPTHLIKTRGQQVTLRCSPISGHKSVSWYQQVLGQGPQFIFQYYEKEERGRGNFPDRFSARQFPNYSSELNVNALLLGDSALYLCATFRGAGSLLLNTEAFFGQGTRLTVV.

The chain is built from TRBV6-5 and TRBJ2-1; 9 nucleotides align to TRBD1. The CDR3 runs to 13 residues. V lost 5 bases, J lost 15 bases, and 11 bases stayed unmatched. Germline V gives CDR1 MNHEY, CDR2 SVGAGI. The CDR3 DNA follows: TGTGCCAGCAGTCCTACAGGGGGCGGCAGGTCGTTCTTC. It is translated as CASSPTGGGRSFF.

This chain uses TRBV3-1 (or the pseudogene TRBV3-2) with TRBJ2-2; D is perhaps TRBD1 (6 bases). The CDR3 runs 14 residues. Trimming took 3 bases from V and 7 from J, leaving 12 bases between them. CDR1 LGHDT and CDR2 YNNKEL come from the germline V gene (reference sequence). Written as DNA, the CDR3 is TGTGCCAGCAGCCATACAGGGCTTCGCGGGGAGCTGTTTTTT. Amino acids: CASSHTGLRGELFF.

The rearrangement joins TRBV7-9 to TRBJ1-4; D is unresolved. Trimming shortened V by 0 bases and J by 4 bases, and 12 bases separated the two germline ends. The V gene's germline CDR1 is SEHNR and CDR2 FQNEAQ (reference sequence). CDR3 size: 16 residues. The CDR3 sequence: CASSLAVRRDNEKLFF. The CDR3 bases are TGTGCCAGCAGCTTAGCAGTGCGGAGAGATAATGAAAAACTGTTTTTT.

CDR3 nucleotides: TGTGCCAGCAGCTTAATTCGGCCCGTCACGAGCGACACTGAAGCTTTCTTT. The encoded protein is CASSLIRPVTSDTEAFF. The V and J genes are TRBV7-8 and TRBJ1-1; D is uncertain. V lost 2 bases to trimming and J lost 3 bases, with 19 bases between them. Germline CDR1 and CDR2: SGHVS and FQNEAQ. The CDR3 is 17 amino acids.

The chain joins TRBV2 to TRBJ2-7; 7 bases agree with TRBD2. V gave up 7 bases and J gave up 3 bases; unmatched junction bases: 0. CDR1 is SNHLY, CDR2 FYNNEI, per germline. This CDR3 has 11 amino acids. CDR3 residues: CASKRDYEQYF. The CDR3 nucleotides read TGTGCCAGCAAGCGGGACTACGAGCAGTACTTC.

This clone appeared a few times. This chain uses TRBV7-6 with TRBJ1-2, with unresolved D. V was pared by 1 base and J by 4 bases, with 7 bases between. Germline CDR1 is SGHVS and CDR2 is FNYEAQ. This CDR3 contains 13 residues. As DNA, the CDR3 is TGTGCCAGCAGCTTAGTTGAGGGCTATGGCTACACCTTC. Translating gives CASSLVEGYGYTF. Looking up the rest from reference TRBV7-6 and TRBJ1-2 gives the full variable domain: GAGVSQSPRYKVTKRGQDVALRCDPISGHVSLYWYRQALGQGPEFLTYFNYEAQQDKSGLPNDRFSAERPEGSISTLTIQRTEQRDSAMYRCASSLVEGYGYTFGSGTRLTVV.

This sequence joins TRBV5-1 and TRBJ1-2; 9 positions match TRBD1. Germline assignment: CDR1 SGHRS and CDR2 YFSETQ. The CDR3 consists of 14 residues. After removal of 4 bases from V and 4 bases from J, the junction contained 5 bases not matched to a gene. The CDR3 loop is CASSGGQGSYGYTF. CDR3 DNA sequence: TGCGCCAGCAGCGGGGGACAGGGTAGCTATGGCTACACCTTC. The full variable domain, rest sourced from reference TRBV5-1 and TRBJ1-2, is KAGVTQTPRYLIKTRGQQVTLSCSPISGHRSVSWYQQTPGQGLQFLFEYFSETQRNKGNFPGRFSGRQFSNSRSEMNVSTLELGDSALYLCASSGGQGSYGYTFGSGTRLTVV.

The V and J genes are TRBV29-1 and TRBJ1-2, with D possibly matching TRBD1 (5 bases). Germline V gene sequence: CDR1 SQVTM, CDR2 ANQGSEA. The V gene lost 4 bases and the J gene lost 7 bases, with 19 bases spanning the gap. The CDR3 runs to 14 residues. CDR3: CSVVPSKGLGGYTF. The CDR3 region has the DNA TGCAGCGTTGTCCCTAGTAAGGGGCTTGGTGGCTACACCTTC.

The chain has TRBV11-2 and TRBJ2-7, with 8 bases lining up with TRBD1. The CDR3 totals 16 residues. After removal of 5 bases from V and 3 bases from J, the junction contained 12 bases not matched to a gene. From germline, CDR1 is SGHAT and CDR2 FQNNGV. The CDR3 DNA reads as TGTGCCAGCAGCCCCGGACAGGGAGGACCAGTCTACGAGCAGTACTTC. Translated, it gives CASSPGQGGPVYEQYF. Filled out from reference TRBV11-2 and TRBJ2-7, the complete variable domain reads EAGVAQSPRYKIIEKRQSVAFWCNPISGHATLYWYQQILGQGPKLLIQFQNNGVVDDSQLPKDRFSAERLKGVDSTLKIQPAKLEDSAVYLCASSPGQGGPVYEQYFGPGTRLTVT.

The chain is built from TRBV7-8 and TRBJ2-4; D uncertain. The CDR3 consists of 13 residues. Germline loops: CDR1 SGHVS, CDR2 FQNEAQ. Trimming left V 2 bases short and J 8 bases short, with 10 bases between. In DNA form, the CDR3 reads TGTGCCAGCAGCTTAACAGTTTGGGACATTCAGTACTTC. This sequence encodes CASSLTVWDIQYF.

CDR3 nucleotide sequence: TGTGCCAGCAGTTTAGGGGGGTTAACTGAAGCTTTCTTT. It is translated as CASSLGGLTEAFF. This rearrangement joins TRBV28 to TRBJ1-1; a weak D match, TRBD1 (5 bases). V lost 2 bases to trimming and J lost 5 bases, with 9 bases between them. This CDR3 spans 13 amino acids. CDR1 is MDHEN, CDR2 SYDVKM, per germline.

The chain uses TRBV5-4 and TRBJ1-6; weak D call: TRBD1 (5 bases). Germline V gives CDR1 SGHNT, CDR2 YYREEE (reference sequence). This CDR3 region has 15 residues. Trimming took off 1 base at V and 6 bases at J, with 11 bases between the two ends. Here the CDR3 reads CASSLWRDRNSPLHF. CDR3 DNA: TGTGCCAGCAGCTTGTGGCGGGACCGTAATTCACCCCTCCACTTT.

The CDR3 here is CASSLGWTGEAFF. The CDR3 coding sequence is TGCGCCAGCAGCTTGGGATGGACAGGAGAAGCTTTCTTT. The chain couples TRBV5-1 to TRBJ1-1; 7 bases map to TRBD1. Germline CDR1 and CDR2: SGHRS and YFSETQ. The CDR3 consists of 13 residues. The V and J ends lost 0 bases and 8 bases, in that order; junction bases with no gene match: 4.

The chain is built from TRBV18 and TRBJ1-2; D possibly corresponds to TRBD1 (6 bases). V shed 1 base and J shed 4 bases, with 13 bases lying between them. The CDR3 has 15 amino acids. Germline CDR1 reads KGHSH; CDR2 reads LQKENI. The CDR3 loop is CASSPLRGISYGYTF. DNA for the CDR3: TGTGCCAGCTCACCACTCAGGGGCATAAGCTATGGCTACACCTTC.

This rearrangement joins TRBV7-2 to TRBJ2-1, with TRBD2 identical over 12 bases. This CDR3 has 17 residues. CDR1 is SGHTA, CDR2 FQGNSA, per germline. V lost 5 bases to trimming and J lost 1 base; unmatched junction nucleotides: 6. Here the CDR3 reads CASSQTSGGRSYNEQFF. In DNA form, the CDR3 reads TGTGCCAGCAGCCAGACTAGCGGGGGCCGTTCCTACAATGAGCAGTTCTTC.

V and J are TRBV24-1 and TRBJ1-5, with 9 positions matching TRBD1. The CDR3 contains 14 residues. Losses at the gene ends were 4 bases for V and 7 bases for J; bases not matched to a gene: 4. CDR1 and CDR2 from the germline V gene are KGHDR and SFDVKD. The CDR3 sequence is CATSDWDRDQPQHF. As DNA, the CDR3 is TGTGCCACCAGTGACTGGGACAGGGACCAGCCCCAGCATTTT.

The chain combines TRBV5-1 with TRBJ2-7; 7 nucleotides match TRBD1. The CDR3 is 16 residues long. In germline, CDR1 is SGHRS, CDR2 YFSETQ. The V and J ends lost 3 bases and 1 base, in that order; junction bases with no gene match: 10. The CDR3: CASSYARGGASYEQYF. CDR3 DNA sequence: TGCGCCAGCAGCTACGCTAGAGGGGGCGCTTCCTACGAGCAGTACTTC.

The V gene is TRBV5-6, the J gene TRBJ2-5, with 14 bases identical to TRBD2. This CDR3 spans 18 amino acids. V was pared by 0 bases and J by 6 bases, with 10 bases of the junction left unmatched. Germline V CDR1 and CDR2: SGHDT, YYEEEE. CDR3 residues: CASSLVPTGTSGGQTQYF. In nucleotides, the CDR3 is TGTGCCAGCAGCTTGGTCCCCACCGGGACTAGCGGGGGTCAGACCCAGTACTTC.

This clone was observed a single time. The CDR3 reads CAVRRFNYGYTF. CDR3 nucleotides: TGTGCCGTGAGGAGGTTTAACTATGGCTACACCTTC. The rearrangement joins TRBV19 to TRBJ1-2; no clear D. The CDR3 is 12 amino acids. The V gene lost 11 bases and the J gene lost 1 base, with 11 bases spanning the gap. CDR1 LNHDA and CDR2 SQIVND come from the germline V gene (reference sequence).

The chain is built from TRBV5-1 and TRBJ1-1; D gene ambiguous. Trimming removed 0 bases from V and 0 bases from J, with 6 bases in between. In germline, CDR1 is SGHRS, CDR2 YFSETQ. This CDR3 has 14 amino acids. The CDR3 DNA sequence: TGCGCCAGCAGCTTGGGTTTTATGAACACTGAAGCTTTCTTT. Protein product: CASSLGFMNTEAFF.

This chain connects TRBV6-6 to TRBJ1-6; 8 nucleotides agree with TRBD1. Germline CDR1 is MNHNY and CDR2 is SVGAGI (reference sequence). The CDR3 is 15 residues long. V was clipped by 5 bases and J by 7 bases; unmatched bases: 7. CDR3 nucleotides: TGTGCCAGCAGTCTAGGGACAGGAACCAATTCACCCCTCCACTTT. It yields the protein CASSLGTGTNSPLHF.

This chain connects TRBV6-1 to TRBJ1-2, with 7 bases fitting TRBD1. The germline V gene encodes CDR1 MNHNS and CDR2 SASEGT. The CDR3 spans 15 residues. The junction had 11 bases not matched to a gene; V was cut back by 8 bases and J by 2 bases. The CDR3 sequence is CASDRPGQTNYGYTF. The CDR3 DNA sequence: TGTGCCAGCGACAGACCGGGACAGACAAACTATGGCTACACCTTC.

The chain joins TRBV5-1 to TRBJ2-1, with a possible D match to TRBD1 (6 bases). Germline V lookup: CDR1 SGHRS, CDR2 YFSETQ. V lost 0 bases and J lost 4, with 11 bases in between. The CDR3 loop spans 15 amino acids. The CDR3 nucleotides read TGCGCCAGCAGCTTGGGGGGGCGCGGTTACAATGAGCAGTTCTTC. This translates into CASSLGGRGYNEQFF.

Here the CDR3 reads CASLGTGGYEQYF. CDR3 bases: TGTGCCTCCCTAGGGACAGGGGGCTACGAGCAGTACTTC. The chain couples TRBV6-5 to TRBJ2-7; 11 bases are shared with TRBD1. CDR1 MNHEY and CDR2 SVGAGI come from the germline V gene. Trimming at V came to 11 bases and at J to 3 bases, leaving 6 bases not matched to a gene. This CDR3 comprises 13 residues.

This rearrangement joins TRBV19 to TRBJ2-7, with D perhaps TRBD1 (6 bases). Trimming stripped 0 bases from V and 4 bases from J, with 7 bases between. Germline CDR1 and CDR2: LNHDA and SQIVND (reference sequence). The CDR3 sequence is 13 residues long. CDR3 in amino acids: CASSIEGGYEQYF. The CDR3, as DNA: TGTGCCAGTAGTATAGAAGGGGGATACGAGCAGTACTTC.

This chain uses TRBV7-2 with TRBJ2-2; 8 bases map to TRBD2. This CDR3 is built from 16 residues. The J segment lost 1 base and the V segment lost 8 bases, leaving 9 bases of the junction unmatched. Germline V gene data show CDR1 as SGHTA and CDR2 as FQGNSA. CDR3 sequence reads: CASSAGRAWNTGELFF. The CDR3 nucleotides are TGTGCCAGCTCAGCCGGGAGGGCTTGGAACACCGGGGAGCTGTTTTTT. The variable domain in full, with the rest retrieved from reference TRBV7-2 and TRBJ2-2, is GAGVSQSPSNKVTEKGKDVELRCDPISGHTALYWYRQSLGQGLEFLIYFQGNSAPDKSGLPSDRFSAERTGGSVSTLTIQRTQQEDSAVYLCASSAGRAWNTGELFFGEGSRLTVL.

The chain links TRBV19 to TRBJ2-7; no reliable D call. Looked up from germline, CDR1 is LNHDA and CDR2 is SQIVND (reference sequence). V was pared by 2 bases and J by 1 base, with 6 bases between. CDR3 length: 13 amino acids. DNA of the CDR3: TGTGCCAGTAGTATAACCGGTTCCTACGAGCAGTACTTC. Its protein is CASSITGSYEQYF.

V usage is TRBV2 and J usage is TRBJ2-7; 7 positions agree with TRBD2. J gave up 5 bases and V 4 bases, and 8 bases lay outside the gene matches. CDR1 is SNHLY and CDR2 is FYNNEI in the germline V gene. This CDR3 is 14 amino acids long. The CDR3 reads CASSVGGENHEQYF. CDR3 nucleotide sequence: TGTGCCAGCAGTGTGGGGGGGGAGAACCACGAGCAGTACTTC.

The chain has TRBV5-6 and TRBJ1-2; TRBD1 matches 9 bases. V lost 4 bases, J lost 8 bases, and 9 bases stayed unmatched. Germline V gene lookup returns CDR1 SGHDT and CDR2 YYEEEE. This CDR3 region has 14 residues. The CDR3 is CASSGTGGAAGYTF. In DNA form, the CDR3 reads TGTGCCAGCAGCGGTACAGGGGGCGCGGCCGGCTACACCTTC.